This is a list of T cell receptor beta chains from one sample in a study of blood T cell repertoires in COVID-19. Repertoires were generated with immunoSEQ multiplex PCR, while TCRdb's copy carries only in-frame clones and drops some. Of a few hundred thousand clones listed, about 85% are singletons. The sample comprised peripheral blood. The origin of the receptors is a man aged 55 to 69 who had recovered from COVID-19. The CDR3 runs from the conserved cysteine through the conserved F or W. The D gene is left open where the match is weak. Where a row states a size, it is once, few, many or the class of an expanded clone; other rows omit it.

D	V	length	J	size	DNA	CDR3
TRBD2	TRBV29-1	12	TRBJ2-5	-	TGCAGCGTGGGACTAGCACAAGAGACCCAGTACTTC	CSVGLAQETQYF
TRBD1	TRBV29-1	15	TRBJ2-2	few	TGCAGCGTAGGGACAGGGGGCTCGAACACCGGGGAGCTGTTTTTT	CSVGTGGSNTGELFF
TRBD2	TRBV2	15	TRBJ2-5	-	TGTGCCAGCCAGGTCCGCGGGGGGGCGGTGGAGACCCAGTACTTC	CASQVRGGAVETQYF
TRBD2	TRBV6-1	16	TRBJ2-3	-	TGTGCCAGCAGTGATGCGGGACTAGCTGGGGCAGATACGCAGTATTTT	CASSDAGLAGADTQYF
TRBD2	TRBV7-2	19	TRBJ2-1	-	TGTGCCAGCAGCGCCAACAGCCTAGCGGGGTCCCATAGGCACAATGAGCAGTTCTTC	CASSANSLAGSHRHNEQFF
-	TRBV10-3	14	TRBJ1-1	-	TGTGCCATCAGTGATCCAACAGAGAACACTGAAGCTTTCTTT	CAISDPTENTEAFF
-	TRBV5-4	16	TRBJ1-1	once	TGTGCCAGCAGCTTGGTTACAGAAATCCCGAACACTGAAGCTTTCTTT	CASSLVTEIPNTEAFF
-	TRBV6-2/TRBV6-3	15	TRBJ2-3	once	TGTGCCAGCAGTTACTCCTGGACAGCCGCAGATACGCAGTATTTT	CASSYSWTAADTQYF
TRBD2	TRBV7-3	13	TRBJ2-5	once	TGTGCCAGCAGCGCGGGGGGGCCTGGGACCCAGTACTTC	CASSAGGPGTQYF
-	TRBV27	12	TRBJ1-4	-	TGTGCCAGCAGCGGACAAAATGAAAAACTGTTTTTT	CASSGQNEKLFF